This T cell receptor (beta chain) derives from a study of blood T cell repertoires in COVID-19. For the study at large: From the United States, Italy and Spain came samples of acute and convalescent COVID-19. Sources were T cells, B-cell-depleted T cells, or PBMCs; the material itself was cDNA or gDNA.

The V end lost 2 bases, the J end lost 2 bases, and 5 bases lay between the germline ends. The CDR3 length is 13 residues. CDR1 and CDR2 (germline): KGHSH, LQKENI. This clone has just a few counts. In the authors' methods: It was from reference gene primer amplification that nucleated cell counts were estimated. The assay was immunoSEQ multiplex PCR, and TCRdb's table has in-frame clones only and misses some. The V and J calls and clone size were taken over from that table, and D and trimming were inferred from the DNA. The repertoire has about 170,000 clones, about 85% of them found once; the top ten carry 1% to 1.5%.

J is TRBJ2-3 and V is TRBV18; D not resolved. The sequence was obtained from a man between 60 and 75 years old who had recovered from COVID-19. The material sequenced was peripheral blood. CDR3 sequence: CASSPVLTDTQYF. The CDR3 DNA follows: TGTGCCAGCTCACCAGTCCTCACAGATACGCAGTATTTT.